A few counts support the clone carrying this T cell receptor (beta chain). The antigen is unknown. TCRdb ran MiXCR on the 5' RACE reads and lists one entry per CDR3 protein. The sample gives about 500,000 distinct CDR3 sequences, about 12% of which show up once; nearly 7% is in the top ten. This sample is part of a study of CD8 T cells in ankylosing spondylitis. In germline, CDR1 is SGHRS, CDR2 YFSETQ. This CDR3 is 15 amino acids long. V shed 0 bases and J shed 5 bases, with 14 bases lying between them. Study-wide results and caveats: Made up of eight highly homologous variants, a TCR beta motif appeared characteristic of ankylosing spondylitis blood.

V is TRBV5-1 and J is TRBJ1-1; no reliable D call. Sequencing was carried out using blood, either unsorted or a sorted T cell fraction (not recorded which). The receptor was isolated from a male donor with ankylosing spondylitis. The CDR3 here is CASSLVGRSDTEAFF. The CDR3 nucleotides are TGCGCCAGCAGCTTGGTGGGCAGGTCGGATACTGAAGCTTTCTTT.